The 20 T cell receptor beta chains listed next were all sequenced from one sample in a study of blood T cell repertoires in COVID-19. Clones were read by immunoSEQ multiplex PCR, and TCRdb kept only the in-frame ones, dropping some. The sample holds 120,000 to 150,000 clones; around 80% are singletons and the top ten take 1.6%. Sequencing used PBMCs or T cells enriched from blood (not recorded which). These TCRs come from a woman between 18 and 29 years old who had been exposed to COVID-19.

The chain recombines TRBV4-2 with TRBJ2-7; 13 bases map to TRBD2. V shed 0 bases and J 1 base; nucleotides not matched to a gene: 9. Per germline, CDR1 LGHNA and CDR2 YNFKEQ. This CDR3 spans 19 amino acids. CDR3 protein: CASSQDRTSGRAVSYEQYF. CDR3 coding DNA: TGTGCCAGCAGCCAAGATCGAACTAGCGGGAGGGCCGTTTCCTACGAGCAGTACTTC.

The chain employs TRBV27 and TRBJ2-3; D possibly corresponds to TRBD2 (6 bases). Looked up from germline, CDR1 is MNHEY and CDR2 is SMNVEV (reference sequence). This CDR3 has 17 residues. Trimming shortened V by 0 bases and J by 5 bases, and 18 bases separated the two germline ends. The chain's CDR3 is CASSLSIRALAGDTQYF. The CDR3, as DNA: TGTGCCAGCAGTTTATCAATTCGTGCACTAGCTGGAGATACGCAGTATTTT.

The rearrangement links TRBV18 to TRBJ1-2; TRBD1 matches 8 bases. The CDR3 totals 14 residues. Germline CDR1 is KGHSH and CDR2 is LQKENI. With 2 bases clipped from V and 5 bases from J, the junction kept 4 bases outside the gene matches. CDR3 protein: CASSPGTGPYGYTF. In nucleotides, the CDR3 is TGTGCCAGCTCACCAGGGACAGGTCCGTATGGCTACACCTTC.

This clone occurred a few times. CDR3 amino acids: CASSLGLAGGNTGELFF. The CDR3 region has the DNA TGTGCCAGCAGCTTAGGTCTAGCGGGAGGGAACACCGGGGAGCTGTTTTTT. The chain is built from TRBV7-2 and TRBJ2-2; TRBD2 agrees at 11 bases. CDR3 size: 17 residues. After removal of 1 base from V and 1 base from J, the junction contained 2 bases not matched to a gene. From germline, CDR1 is SGHTA and CDR2 FQGNSA. Full variable domain (remainder filled in from reference TRBV7-2 and TRBJ2-2): GAGVSQSPSNKVTEKGKDVELRCDPISGHTALYWYRQSLGQGLEFLIYFQGNSAPDKSGLPSDRFSAERTGGSVSTLTIQRTQQEDSAVYLCASSLGLAGGNTGELFFGEGSRLTVL.

The rearrangement links TRBV21-1 to TRBJ2-3; the D segment call TRBD2 is taken from the table without a DNA check. TRBV21-1 is a pseudogene segment. The CDR3 contains 18 residues. The CDR3 DNA reads TGTGCCAGCAGCCAGAATCGGTCCAGCGGGATCGTCACAGATACGCAGTATTTT. This sequence encodes CASSQNRSSGIVTDTQYF.

This sequence joins TRBV10-3 and TRBJ2-7; perhaps TRBD1 as D (6 bases). The CDR3 covers 14 residues. Per germline, CDR1 ENHRY and CDR2 SYGVKD. Trimming left V 5 bases short and J 3 bases short, with 14 bases between. The CDR3 here is CAISLKGELYEQYF. CDR3 nucleotides: TGTGCCATCAGTCTTAAGGGGGAGCTCTACGAGCAGTACTTC.

The chain is built from TRBV6-2 or TRBV6-3 and TRBJ2-2; 12 bases map to TRBD2. This CDR3 comprises 19 residues. The trim removed 4 bases at V and 6 bases at J, leaving 15 bases unmatched. From germline, CDR1 is MNHEY and CDR2 SVGEGT. This CDR3 reads CASSSPGLAGLKGAGELFF. CDR3 bases: TGTGCCAGCAGTTCCCCAGGACTAGCGGGATTGAAGGGTGCCGGGGAGCTGTTTTTT.

The CDR3 DNA reads TGTGCCAGCAGTGTAATTAGCGGCTTCAGCTCCTACGAGCAGTACTTC. Translating gives CASSVISGFSSYEQYF. The gene calls are TRBV27 and TRBJ2-7; D may be TRBD2 (6 bases). CDR1 is MNHEY, CDR2 SMNVEV, per germline (reference sequence). V was pared by 5 bases and J by 0 bases, with 17 bases between. The CDR3 contains 16 residues.

V usage is TRBV7-9 and J usage is TRBJ1-3; the match to TRBD1 covers 7 bases. Losses at the gene ends were 3 bases for V and 0 bases for J; bases not matched to a gene: 8. CDR3 length: 17 residues. Germline V gene lookup returns CDR1 SEHNR and CDR2 FQNEAQ (reference sequence). The CDR3 DNA follows: TGTGCCAGCAGCTTTTCCCGGGGACAGACCTCTGGAAACACCATATATTTT. It yields the protein CASSFSRGQTSGNTIYF. Supplemented by reference TRBV7-9 and TRBJ1-3, the full variable domain reads DTGVSQNPRHKITKRGQNVTFRCDPISEHNRLYWYRQTLGQGPEFLTYFQNEAQLEKSRLLSDRFSAERPKGSFSTLEIQRTEQGDSAMYLCASSFSRGQTSGNTIYFGEGSWLTVV.

The chain combines TRBV25-1 with TRBJ2-7; tentatively, D is TRBD1 (6 bases). V was pared by 7 bases and J by 0 bases, with 13 bases between. CDR1 and CDR2 (germline): MGHDK, SYGVNS. This CDR3 contains 14 residues. The CDR3 loop is CASTRGVGSYEQYF. The CDR3 coding sequence is TGTGCCAGCACCAGGGGAGTTGGCTCCTACGAGCAGTACTTC.

The rearrangement links TRBV12-3 or TRBV12-4 to TRBJ2-7; no clear D gene. The CDR3 length is 8 residues. V lost 10 bases and J 6 bases, leaving 4 bases between the germline ends. The CDR3 loop reads CATVEQYF. The CDR3 DNA sequence: TGTGCCACAGTCGAGCAGTACTTC.

The chain's CDR3 is CASSPTTGSYEQYF. CDR3 sequence (DNA): TGTGCCAGCAGCCCCACGACAGGCTCCTACGAGCAGTACTTC. The V gene is TRBV3-1 (or the pseudogene TRBV3-2), the J gene TRBJ2-7; D may be TRBD1 (6 bases). Germline lookup yields CDR1 LGHDT and CDR2 YNNKEL (reference sequence). Trimming pared 4 bases from V and 0 bases from J, leaving 10 bases between. CDR3 length: 14 residues.

The genes are TRBV5-3 and TRBJ1-1, with D unclear. TRBV5-3 is placed among ORFs of uncertain function. V was shortened by 0 bases and J by 1 base, with 7 bases between the two germline ends. The CDR3 covers 14 residues. This chain's CDR3 is CARSLGTRNTEAFF. The CDR3 nucleotides are TGTGCCAGAAGCTTGGGTACACGGAACACTGAAGCTTTCTTT.

The chain combines TRBV19 with TRBJ2-7, with 8 nucleotides matching TRBD2. Per the germline V gene, CDR1 is LNHDA and CDR2 is SQIVND (reference sequence). V lost 4 bases to trimming and J lost 6 bases; unmatched junction nucleotides: 11. This CDR3 spans 15 amino acids. The CDR3, as DNA: TGTGCCAGTAGTAAGGTGTCGAGCGGGAGTTCCGAGCAGTACTTC. Protein: CASSKVSSGSSEQYF.

CDR3 residues: CASSETRGEQEVEQYF. The CDR3 DNA is TGTGCCAGCAGTGAAACTCGTGGCGAGCAGGAAGTCGAGCAGTACTTC. The chain carries TRBV2 and TRBJ2-7; D call uncertain. Germline V lookup: CDR1 SNHLY, CDR2 FYNNEI. This CDR3 has 16 amino acids. V lost 2 bases, J lost 6 bases, and 20 bases lay in between.

This clone showed up many times. The DNA for the CDR3 is TGTGCCAGCTCACCACCGGGGACAGAGGAACTGTCCTACGAGCAGTACTTC. Its protein is CASSPPGTEELSYEQYF. The chain carries TRBV18 and TRBJ2-7, with 7 nucleotides matching TRBD1. Unmatched junction bases numbered 9, after V lost 0 bases and J lost 1 base. CDR1 and CDR2 (germline): KGHSH, LQKENI. The CDR3 runs 17 residues.

The rearrangement joins TRBV18 to TRBJ1-4, with D maybe TRBD1 (5 bases). Trimming stripped 2 bases from V and 8 bases from J, with 12 bases between. The length of the CDR3 is 14 residues. Germline values: CDR1 KGHSH, CDR2 LQKENI. Here the CDR3 DNA reads TGTGCCAGCTCACCAAGGGGAACCATAGAAAAACTGTTTTTT. This codes for CASSPRGTIEKLFF. Based on the CDR3 plus reference TRBV18 and TRBJ1-4, the full variable domain is NAGVMQNPRHLVRRRGQEARLRCSPMKGHSHVYWYRQLPEEGLKFMVYLQKENIIDESGMPKERFSAEFPKEGPSILRIQQVVRGDSAAYFCASSPRGTIEKLFFGSGTQLSVL.

This clone was picked up a small number of times. The chain joins TRBV19 to TRBJ1-6; maybe TRBD1 (6 bases). The CDR3 runs 13 residues. The V end was cut by 9 bases, the J end by 7 bases, with 13 bases between. CDR1 is LNHDA and CDR2 is SQIVND in the germline V gene (reference sequence). Here the CDR3 DNA reads TGTGCCAGCAGGGGTCCCATAAATTCACCCCTCCACTTT. Its translation: CASRGPINSPLHF.

The chain is built from TRBV27 and TRBJ2-7; a weak D match, TRBD1 (8 bases). Per germline, CDR1 MNHEY and CDR2 SMNVEV (reference sequence). This CDR3 has 15 residues. The V gene lost 6 bases and the J gene lost 2 bases, with 17 bases spanning the gap. The CDR3 sequence is CASSPGQGGTYEQYF. CDR3 nucleotides: TGTGCCAGCAGCCCCGGACAGGGAGGGACCTACGAGCAGTACTTC.

This clone was counted between two and nine times. The rearrangement uses TRBV30 and TRBJ2-1, with 8 bases aligning to TRBD1. The V and J ends lost 0 bases and 13 bases, in that order; junction bases with no gene match: 5. Germline loops: CDR1 GTSNPN, CDR2 SVGIG (reference sequence). The CDR3 totals 12 residues. CDR3 sequence (DNA): TGTGCCTGGAGTGTAACAGGGGGGAGACAGTTCTTC. This sequence encodes CAWSVTGGRQFF. Filled out from reference TRBV30 and TRBJ2-1, the complete variable domain reads SQTIHQWPATLVQPVGSPLSLECTVEGTSNPNLYWYRQAAGRGLQLLFYSVGIGQISSEVPQNLSASRPQDRQFILSSKKLLLSDSGFYLCAWSVTGGRQFFGPGTRLTVL.